These T cell receptor beta chains were read from a single sample in a study of T-cell memory formation after mild COVID-19. TCRdb reprocessed the 5' RACE reads via MiXCR and lists one record per CDR3 protein. The table shows around 250,000 distinct CDR3 sequences, with 15% to 20% occurring only once. Sequenced input: PBMCs or a T cell subset sorted from them (not recorded which). The receptors originated from a man younger than 30 who had mild COVID-19 (a few samples of this study predate the infection). Cell type and time point are not known. Each CDR3 is given with its conserved first and last residue. Each record gives: V gene, D gene, clone size, J gene, CDR3 protein, CDR3 DNA. D genes are given only for firm matches. Expanded clones are given a class, and other clones once, few, many or no size at all.

V gene: TRBV6-1
D gene: TRBD1
clone size: NA
J gene: TRBJ2-3
CDR3 protein: CASRQGAADTQYF
CDR3 DNA: TGTGCCAGCAGACAGGGGGCGGCAGATACGCAGTATTTT

V gene: TRBV7-6
D gene: TRBD2
clone size: few
J gene: TRBJ2-3
CDR3 protein: CASSLRASGGASTDTQYF
CDR3 DNA: TGTGCCAGCAGCTTGAGGGCTAGCGGGGGAGCTAGCACAGATACGCAGTATTTT

V gene: TRBV7-2
D gene: NA
clone size: NA
J gene: TRBJ2-7
CDR3 protein: CASSLQGSGSYEQYF
CDR3 DNA: TGTGCCAGCAGCTTACAGGGATCGGGTTCCTACGAGCAGTACTTC

V gene: TRBV7-3
D gene: TRBD1
clone size: NA
J gene: TRBJ1-1
CDR3 protein: CASSAGQGAEAFF
CDR3 DNA: TGTGCCAGCAGCGCGGGTCAGGGGGCTGAAGCTTTCTTT

V gene: TRBV5-1
D gene: NA
clone size: NA
J gene: TRBJ2-1
CDR3 protein: CASRAVDYNEQFF
CDR3 DNA: TGCGCCAGCAGGGCGGTCGATTACAATGAGCAGTTCTTC

V gene: TRBV6-2/TRBV6-3
D gene: NA
clone size: many
J gene: TRBJ2-1
CDR3 protein: CASSDTSYNEQFF
CDR3 DNA: TGTGCCAGCAGTGATACCTCCTACAATGAGCAGTTCTTC

V gene: TRBV6-5
D gene: NA
clone size: NA
J gene: TRBJ1-1
CDR3 protein: CASNPHSSAGAFF
CDR3 DNA: TGTGCCAGCAACCCCCACTCGAGTGCGGGAGCTTTCTTT

V gene: TRBV12-3/TRBV12-4
D gene: TRBD2
clone size: few
J gene: TRBJ2-7
CDR3 protein: CASSLGLAGGSYEQYF
CDR3 DNA: TGTGCCAGCAGTTTAGGACTAGCGGGGGGTTCCTACGAGCAGTACTTC

V gene: TRBV6-5
D gene: TRBD2
clone size: few
J gene: TRBJ2-5
CDR3 protein: CASSYGSMAGDQETQYF
CDR3 DNA: TGTGCCAGCAGTTACGGGAGCATGGCGGGGGACCAAGAGACCCAGTACTTC

V gene: TRBV4-1
D gene: TRBD2
clone size: NA
J gene: TRBJ2-1
CDR3 protein: CASSNGLAGGPGEQFF
CDR3 DNA: TGCGCCAGCAGCAACGGACTAGCGGGGGGGCCGGGTGAGCAGTTCTTC

V gene: TRBV7-9
D gene: NA
clone size: once
J gene: TRBJ1-4
CDR3 protein: CASSLVSSRTNEKLFF
CDR3 DNA: TGTGCCAGCAGCTTAGTGTCCAGCAGAACTAATGAAAAACTGTTTTTT

V gene: TRBV18
D gene: NA
clone size: NA
J gene: TRBJ1-2
CDR3 protein: CASSPPGVYGYTF
CDR3 DNA: TGTGCCAGCTCACCACCGGGGGTTTATGGCTACACCTTC

V gene: TRBV25-1
D gene: NA
clone size: many
J gene: TRBJ2-5
CDR3 protein: CASSDQGTGETQYF
CDR3 DNA: TGTGCCAGCAGTGACCAGGGCACTGGCGAGACCCAGTACTTC

V gene: TRBV6-5
D gene: NA
clone size: NA
J gene: TRBJ2-1
CDR3 protein: CASSYSDGNEQFF
CDR3 DNA: TGTGCCAGCAGTTACTCCGATGGCAATGAGCAGTTCTTC

V gene: TRBV7-8
D gene: TRBD1
clone size: few
J gene: TRBJ2-3
CDR3 protein: CASSFHRGQGDTQYF
CDR3 DNA: TGTGCCAGCAGCTTCCACAGGGGGCAGGGAGATACGCAGTATTTT

V gene: TRBV5-6
D gene: NA
clone size: few
J gene: TRBJ2-1
CDR3 protein: CASSPGIQDRDDNEQFF
CDR3 DNA: TGTGCCAGCAGCCCTGGCATCCAGGACCGGGATGACAATGAGCAGTTCTTC

V gene: TRBV12-3/TRBV12-4
D gene: NA
clone size: NA
J gene: TRBJ1-5
CDR3 protein: CASGRNQPQHF
CDR3 DNA: TGTGCCAGCGGCCGCAATCAGCCCCAGCATTTT

V gene: TRBV5-6
D gene: NA
clone size: NA
J gene: TRBJ2-6
CDR3 protein: CASGTLSSGANVLTF
CDR3 DNA: TGTGCCAGCGGGACGCTAAGCTCTGGGGCCAACGTCCTGACTTTC

V gene: TRBV5-1
D gene: NA
clone size: NA
J gene: TRBJ2-3
CDR3 protein: CASSSSRADTQYF
CDR3 DNA: TGCGCCAGCAGCTCCTCTCGGGCAGATACGCAGTATTTT

V gene: TRBV24-1
D gene: TRBD1
clone size: many
J gene: TRBJ2-3
CDR3 protein: CATSDLRDSQDTQYF
CDR3 DNA: TGTGCCACCAGTGATTTGAGGGACAGTCAAGATACGCAGTATTTT

V gene: TRBV19
D gene: NA
clone size: once
J gene: TRBJ1-5
CDR3 protein: CASMDINQPQHF
CDR3 DNA: TGTGCCAGTATGGACATCAATCAGCCCCAGCATTTT

V gene: TRBV6-2/TRBV6-3
D gene: TRBD1
clone size: once
J gene: TRBJ2-5
CDR3 protein: CASSTTGNRETQYF
CDR3 DNA: TGTGCCAGCAGTACGACAGGGAATAGGGAGACCCAGTACTTC

V gene: TRBV5-6
D gene: TRBD1
clone size: few
J gene: TRBJ1-4
CDR3 protein: CASSPHRGRNEKLFF
CDR3 DNA: TGTGCCAGCAGCCCCCACAGGGGCCGAAATGAAAAACTGTTTTTT

V gene: TRBV7-8
D gene: NA
clone size: NA
J gene: TRBJ1-2
CDR3 protein: CASSPVGWDYGYTF
CDR3 DNA: TGTGCCAGCAGCCCAGTGGGGTGGGATTATGGCTACACCTTC

V gene: TRBV7-8
D gene: TRBD2
clone size: few
J gene: TRBJ2-3
CDR3 protein: CASSPERGGLIDTQYF
CDR3 DNA: TGTGCCAGCAGCCCTGAGCGGGGGGGCCTAATTGACACGCAGTATTTT

V gene: TRBV10-3
D gene: TRBD1
clone size: NA
J gene: TRBJ1-6
CDR3 protein: CAISESGDRAFF
CDR3 DNA: TGTGCCATCAGTGAGTCCGGGGACAGGGCCTTTTTT